This T cell receptor beta chain is drawn from a study of vaccination and CD4 T cells after COVID-19. Germline V lookup: CDR1 SGHTA, CDR2 FQGNSA. With V trimmed by 6 bases and J by 7 bases, 7 bases remained unmatched. The CDR3 has 13 residues. This clonotype was picked up a small number of times. Its antigen is still unknown. The treatment denotes: approximately 9-day PBMC culture with coronavirus spike peptide pools or control peptides (ViraFEST assay). Oncomine TCR Beta short-read sequencing was applied to DNA from cultured CD4+ T cells. Genomic DNA was taken out of cultured CD4+ T cells by extraction. MiXCR was run by TCRdb on the PCR reads, yielding one entry per CDR3 protein. This sample has around 14,000 distinct CDR3 sequences; roughly 34% occur once, and the top ten carry 36%.

J is TRBJ2-5 and V is TRBV7-2; 8 nucleotides match TRBD1. This sequence was found in a human donor with COVID-19. Material: cultured CD4+ T cells from blood. CDR3 coding DNA: TGTGCCAGCAGTAGGACAGGGCCGGCGACCCAGTACTTC. Amino acids: CASSRTGPATQYF.